This entry describes one T cell receptor (beta chain). Its specific antigen is unknown. Nothing much larger sits one base from this clone, and base qualities are not available. From its cysteine to its phenylalanine, the CDR3 spans 13 amino acids. Just the 39-base CDR3 DNA is kept, in frame starting at base 1. CDR1 and CDR2, looked up from the germline V gene, are MDHEN and SYDVKM. Between the V and J ends, shortened by 2 bases and 5 bases respectively, the junction contains 7 bases. The data stem from a study of blood T cell repertoires in COVID-19 (dated by TCRdb to 2018 to 2021). At the level of the whole study: The collaborator samples originated in the United States, Italy and Spain and spanned the acute and convalescent phases of COVID-19. The material from the prospective study consisted of cDNA or gDNA derived from T cells, B-cell-depleted T cells, or PBMCs. Deeply sampled blood TCRbeta repertoires from subjects exposed to, actively infected with, or recovered from COVID-19 were included in the dataset. The repertoires were released in a freely available public database intended as a resource for research on the immune response to SARS-CoV-2. Samples were obtained from the ongoing ImmuneRACE study (first 160 participants) and from 950 to 1,500 subjects provided by 6 global collaborators. A de-identified subject ID, COVID-19 status, age in years and sex were almost always included in the sample metadata. HLA class I and class II types, where available, came from metadata supplied by the sample provider rather than from assay-based typing. What the work shows at the level of the full study, not this receptor alone: The quantity of clinical and demographic metadata differed by source and by participant and was supplied without curation.

At one collaborating source in Seattle, patients were enrolled during active infection and were followed longitudinally through the course of disease. Collaborating institutions collected whole blood in K2EDTA tubes following their own protocols. Collaborator samples were shipped for TCRbeta analysis as frozen whole blood, isolated PBMCs, or DNA extracted from either sample type. TCRbeta CDR3 regions were amplified from genomic DNA by means of the immunoSEQ Assay, a bias-controlled multiplex PCR. The original pipeline was this. The number of nucleated cells in each sample was estimated from the amplification of reference gene primers within the assay. To quantify the absolute abundance of each unique TCRbeta CDR3 rearrangement, sequence reads were collapsed and filtered. For each sample, productive Simpson clonality was calculated by taking the square root of Simpson's diversity index across productive rearrangements. Not all clones reach the TCRdb copy of this immuneACCESS table, which keeps in-frame sequences only. Checked studies attribute under half of the gap to unresolved V genes and leave the rest unexplained. V and J calls and clone size are given by that table; D and trimming were obtained from the DNA. The sample yields tens of thousands of clones; about 74% were counted once. In total, the top ten clones hold around 3.9% of the sample.

The origin of this receptor is a man between 65 and 85 years old with COVID-19, enrolled during active disease. The chain employs TRBV28 and TRBJ1-5, with the D segment identity uncertain. Sequenced input: peripheral blood. The CDR3 region has the sequence CASSLQAYQPQHF. The DNA sequence is as follows: TGTGCCAGCAGTTTACAGGCGTATCAGCCCCAGCATTTT.